These 20 T cell receptor beta chains came from one sample sequenced in a study of T cell responses to AZD1222 COVID-19 vaccine. Assay: immunoSEQ multiplex PCR; the TCRdb copy retains only in-frame clones and omits some. The top ten clones hold around a tenth of a sample with about 81,000 clones, about 93% of them seen once. The starting material was peripheral blood, obtained 28 days after the second AZD1222 dose. Every receptor here comes from an adult who received the AZD1222 COVID-19 vaccine.

The chain carries TRBV7-9 and TRBJ1-2; unclear D gene. V lost 3 bases and J lost 2, with 7 bases in between. CDR1 and CDR2 (germline): SEHNR, FQNEAQ (reference sequence). The CDR3 length is 13 residues. DNA for the CDR3: TGTGCCAGCAGCTTTGCAGAAAACTATGGCTACACCTTC. Translated, it gives CASSFAENYGYTF. Using reference TRBV7-9 and TRBJ1-2 for the parts outside the CDR3, the full variable domain is DTGVSQNPRHKITKRGQNVTFRCDPISEHNRLYWYRQTLGQGPEFLTYFQNEAQLEKSRLLSDRFSAERPKGSFSTLEIQRTEQGDSAMYLCASSFAENYGYTFGSGTRLTVV.

The chain employs TRBV7-9 and TRBJ1-5, with D possibly matching TRBD1 (5 bases). The CDR3 spans 14 residues. V lost 5 bases to trimming and J lost 2 bases, with 10 bases between them. Germline loops: CDR1 SEHNR, CDR2 FQNEAQ (reference sequence). CDR3 DNA: TGTGCCAGCAGCCTGGGGGTCGGCAATCAGCCCCAGCATTTT. It specifies CASSLGVGNQPQHF. The full variable domain, in which reference TRBV7-9 and TRBJ1-5 provide the parts outside the CDR3, is DTGVSQNPRHKITKRGQNVTFRCDPISEHNRLYWYRQTLGQGPEFLTYFQNEAQLEKSRLLSDRFSAERPKGSFSTLEIQRTEQGDSAMYLCASSLGVGNQPQHFGDGTRLSIL.

The rearrangement links TRBV15 to TRBJ2-7, with D perhaps matching TRBD2 (6 bases). V was pared by 1 base and J by 0 bases, with 16 bases between. CDR3 length: 17 amino acids. CDR1 LNHNV and CDR2 YYDKDF come from the germline V gene (reference sequence). This CDR3 reads CATSRGFQRVSSYEQYF. CDR3 DNA sequence: TGTGCCACCAGCAGAGGTTTTCAGCGGGTGAGCTCCTACGAGCAGTACTTC.

The V gene is TRBV5-4, the J gene TRBJ2-7; D tentatively reads TRBD1 or TRBD2 (5 bases each). CDR1 and CDR2 (germline): SGHNT, YYREEE (reference sequence). The CDR3 has 15 residues. V lost 4 bases and J lost 3, with 17 bases in between. CDR3 region: CASSRWGTGNYEQYF. The CDR3 nucleotides are TGTGCCAGCAGCCGGTGGGGGACCGGGAACTACGAGCAGTACTTC.

V usage is TRBV12-3 or TRBV12-4 and J usage is TRBJ2-3; 9 bases agree with TRBD2. The CDR3 is made up of 13 amino acids. J was trimmed by 15 bases and V by 4 bases; bases with no gene match: 11. CDR3 in amino acids: CASSSVSGLATYF. In DNA form, the CDR3 reads TGTGCCAGCAGTTCGGTTAGCGGACTAGCGACCTATTTT.

The chain links TRBV9 to TRBJ2-2, with 8 bases lining up with TRBD1. The CDR3 length is 17 residues. The germline V gene encodes CDR1 SGDLS and CDR2 YYNGEE. Trimming at V came to 0 bases and at J to 1 base, leaving 5 bases not matched to a gene. The CDR3 loop is CASSVGFGTGNTGELFF. In DNA, the CDR3 is TGTGCCAGCAGCGTAGGTTTTGGGACAGGGAACACCGGGGAGCTGTTTTTT.

This rearrangement joins TRBV28 to TRBJ2-4; D assignment may be TRBD1 or TRBD2 (5 bases each). CDR3 length: 19 amino acids. V was trimmed by 3 bases and J by 1 base, leaving 22 bases between them. Germline-derived CDR1 and CDR2 are MDHEN and SYDVKM. CDR3 region: CASSFGYGGRTLAKNIQYF. For the CDR3, the DNA is TGTGCCAGCAGTTTTGGTTATGGGGGTCGAACCCTGGCCAAAAACATTCAGTACTTC.

This rearrangement joins TRBV3-1 (or the pseudogene TRBV3-2) to TRBJ2-3; D remains unclear. Germline V gene sequence: CDR1 LGHDT, CDR2 YNNKEL (reference sequence). V was clipped by 4 bases and J by 2 bases, with 16 bases between them. The CDR3 covers 16 residues. CDR3 region: CASSPRSRSITDTQYF. The CDR3 region has the DNA TGTGCCAGCAGCCCCAGGAGTCGCTCTATCACAGATACGCAGTATTTT.

This chain uses TRBV7-2 with TRBJ2-7; 7 nucleotides agree with TRBD1. Germline V CDR1 and CDR2: SGHTA, FQGNSA. CDR3 length: 15 amino acids. V lost 2 bases to trimming and J lost 4 bases; unmatched junction nucleotides: 8. CDR3 region: CASSLLPGGSYEQYF. In DNA form, the CDR3 reads TGTGCCAGCAGCTTACTCCCAGGGGGATCGTACGAGCAGTACTTC.

The chain carries TRBV7-9 and TRBJ2-3, with D perhaps matching TRBD1 or TRBD2 (5 bases each). Germline V gene lookup returns CDR1 SEHNR and CDR2 FQNEAQ (reference sequence). With 1 base removed from V and 2 bases from J, the gap between germline ends came to 16 bases. The CDR3 runs 17 residues. CDR3 nucleotide sequence: TGTGCCAGCAGCTTAGTAAACCTCAGGGACCACACAGATACGCAGTATTTT. Translated, it gives CASSLVNLRDHTDTQYF.

This sequence joins TRBV5-1 and TRBJ1-2; 10 bases line up with TRBD1. This CDR3 has 14 amino acids. Losses at the gene ends were 4 bases for V and 4 bases for J; bases not matched to a gene: 4. The germline CDR1 and CDR2 sequences are SGHRS and YFSETQ. The CDR3 loop is CASSHGTGAYGYTF. The DNA for the CDR3 is TGCGCCAGCAGCCACGGGACAGGGGCCTATGGCTACACCTTC.

V and J are TRBV25-1 and TRBJ1-5, with D possibly matching TRBD1 (5 bases). The CDR3 sequence is 14 residues long. Germline CDR1 reads MGHDK; CDR2 reads SYGVNS. The V end lost 2 bases, the J end lost 7 bases, and 12 bases lay between the germline ends. CDR3: CASSEGAAVQPQHF. DNA of the CDR3: TGTGCCAGCAGTGAAGGGGCCGCGGTCCAGCCCCAGCATTTT.

This chain joins TRBV7-8 and TRBJ2-3; 16 nucleotides match TRBD2. Trimming cost V 0 bases and J 8 bases; bases outside gene matches: 11. The CDR3 is made up of 19 amino acids. Germline V gene lookup returns CDR1 SGHVS and CDR2 FQNEAQ. The CDR3 DNA is TGTGCCAGCAGCTTAGCGCGGCTGGGACTAGCGGGGGGGCTGTTTACGCAGTATTTT. Protein: CASSLARLGLAGGLFTQYF. Full variable domain (remainder filled in from reference TRBV7-8 and TRBJ2-3): GAGVSQSPRYKVAKRGQDVALRCDPISGHVSLFWYQQALGQGPEFLTYFQNEAQLDKSGLPSDRFFAERPEGSVSTLKIQRTQQEDSAVYLCASSLARLGLAGGLFTQYFGPGTRLTVL.

J is TRBJ1-2 and V is TRBV28; 8 bases are shared with TRBD1. The CDR3 sequence is 14 residues long. V lost 2 bases to trimming and J lost 12 bases; unmatched junction nucleotides: 11. CDR1 is MDHEN and CDR2 is SYDVKM in the germline V gene. The CDR3 sequence: CASSLRAGGLAHTF. Written as DNA, the CDR3 is TGTGCCAGCAGTTTACGCGCAGGGGGCTTGGCCCACACCTTC.

This clone was seen just once. V is TRBV5-1 and J is TRBJ2-7, with 7 bases identical to TRBD1. Germline lookup yields CDR1 SGHRS and CDR2 YFSETQ. The CDR3 has 14 residues. V dropped 4 bases and J dropped 7; count of bases not matched to a gene: 11. The CDR3 DNA is TGCGCCAGCAGCCCACGGACAGGCATGGAGGAGCAGTACTTC. Protein: CASSPRTGMEEQYF.

The V gene is TRBV7-8, the J gene TRBJ2-3, with 11 bases lining up with TRBD2. The germline gives CDR1 SGHVS, CDR2 FQNEAQ. This CDR3 is built from 15 residues. J gave up 3 bases and V 6 bases, and 5 bases lay outside the gene matches. The CDR3 reads CASRHSGRGTDTQYF. The CDR3, as DNA: TGTGCCAGCAGACATAGCGGGAGGGGGACAGATACGCAGTATTTT.

This chain uses TRBV6-4 with TRBJ2-7; 10 bases line up with TRBD1. V trimming: 2 bases; J trimming: 8 bases; junction bases outside the gene matches: 3. Germline V CDR1 and CDR2: MRHNA, SNTAGT. The CDR3 is made up of 13 amino acids. CDR3 amino acids: CASSDTGQGKQYF. The CDR3 DNA follows: TGTGCCAGCAGTGACACGGGACAGGGGAAGCAGTACTTC.

The chain recombines TRBV11-2 with TRBJ1-4; maybe TRBD1 (5 bases). CDR3 length: 15 amino acids. Germline V gene lookup returns CDR1 SGHAT and CDR2 FQNNGV. V lost 1 base and J 5 bases, leaving 11 bases between the germline ends. The DNA for the CDR3 is TGTGCCAGCAGCTTAGTTCGGGGGGTAAATGAAAAACTGTTTTTT. It is translated as CASSLVRGVNEKLFF. Full variable domain (remainder filled in from reference TRBV11-2 and TRBJ1-4): EAGVAQSPRYKIIEKRQSVAFWCNPISGHATLYWYQQILGQGPKLLIQFQNNGVVDDSQLPKDRFSAERLKGVDSTLKIQPAKLEDSAVYLCASSLVRGVNEKLFFGSGTQLSVL.

The sample holds a few counts of this clone. This chain joins TRBV2 and TRBJ2-5; D possibly corresponds to TRBD2 (5 bases). Germline CDR1 reads SNHLY; CDR2 reads FYNNEI. The CDR3 runs to 12 residues. V was cut by 8 bases and J by 2 bases, with 9 bases left in between. The CDR3, as DNA: TGTGCCAGCCGGGGTCGGCAAGAGACCCAGTACTTC. Its protein is CASRGRQETQYF. Looking up the rest from reference TRBV2 and TRBJ2-5 gives the full variable domain: EPEVTQTPSHQVTQMGQEVILRCVPISNHLYFYWYRQILGQKVEFLVSFYNNEISEKSEIFDDQFSVERPDGSNFTLKIRSTKLEDSAMYFCASRGRQETQYFGPGTRLLVL.

V is TRBV7-2 and J is TRBJ2-5; 9 bases line up with TRBD1. V was pared by 5 bases and J by 5 bases, with 15 bases of the junction left unmatched. Germline CDR1 reads SGHTA; CDR2 reads FQGNSA. The CDR3 has 17 amino acids. This CDR3 is CASSLGGTGSLIETQYF. In DNA form, the CDR3 reads TGTGCCAGCAGCCTAGGAGGGACAGGGTCTTTGATCGAGACCCAGTACTTC.